Following are 7 T cell receptor delta chains from one sample sequenced in a study of γδ T cells in repeated Plasmodium falciparum infection. Flow sorting of PBMC yielded separate Vgamma9/Vdelta2+ and Vdelta2-negative gammadelta T cell populations for bulk repertoire analysis. TCRdb re-called clones from the multiplex PCR reads via CATT. The sample consists of around 50,000 delta-chain clones, around 1.5% of them appearing once. The specimen sequenced was gamma-delta T cells from blood. The receptors here all came from a pool of human donors (malaria-infected and uninfected, not separated).

This clone was counted a few times. TCRdb assigns this DNA the protein of a much larger clone, which departs from its translation at residue 5; this likely reflects a read error, and the protein shown comes from translating the DNA. In DNA form, the CDR3 reads TGTGCTTATAGTAACTTTTCGACCTTCCTCCAATACCCGTACTGGGGGATCCGAGCCACCGATAAACTCATCTTT. Its translation is CAYSNFSTFLQYPYWGIRATDKLIF. The chain has TRAV38-2/DV8 and TRDJ1, with 10 bases matching TRDD3. Germline CDR1 and CDR2: TSESDYY and QEAYKQQN. The CDR3 is 25 amino acids. The J segment lost 1 base and the V segment lost 5 bases, leaving 35 bases of the junction unmatched.

This clone occurred a few times. A read error may be the cause here, since a much bigger clone is one base away. The J gene is TRDJ1, the V gene TRDV1; the match to TRDD3 covers 12 bases. In the absence of a J gene in TCRdb, the DNA was matched to germline to assign it here. Germline CDR1 reads TSWWSYY; CDR2 reads QGS. This CDR3 comprises 25 residues. For the CDR3, the DNA is TGTGCTCTTGGGGAATTCCCAAAGACCATTCCTATTCTCAACTGGGGGATACTAAGGACCGACAAACTCATCTTT. The encoded protein is CALGEFPKTIPILNWGILRTDKLIF.

This clone was picked up many times. TCRdb assigns this DNA the protein of a much larger clone, which departs from its translation at residue 11; this likely reflects a read error, and the protein shown comes from translating the DNA. The chain recombines TRDV2 with TRDJ1, with D possibly TRDD3 on 6 matching bases. The CDR3 is 20 residues long. The germline gives CDR1 GEAIGNYY, CDR2 EKD. Trimming took 1 base from V and 1 from J, leaving 27 bases between them. The CDR3 DNA reads as TGTGCCTGTGACACTCTTAGAGTACTGGGTAGGCCGGTCATCACCGATAAACTCATCTTT. Translation gives CACDTLRVLGRPVITDKLIF.

This clone has ten or more counts. A far larger clone is only one base removed, so a read error is likely. The sample contains more than one DNA sequence encoding this CDR3. The V call is TRDV1, the J call TRDJ1; 8 bases line up with TRDD3. The CDR3 is made up of 21 amino acids. Germline CDR1 reads TSWWSYY; CDR2 reads QGS. J lost 0 bases, V lost 4 bases, and 22 bases had no gene match. This chain's CDR3 is CALGAYLPSYDLWGNTDKLIF. The CDR3 region has the DNA TGTGCTCTTGGGGCGTATCTCCCGTCCTACGACCTCTGGGGGAACACCGATAAACTCATCTTT.

This clone was seen many times. The chain joins TRDV1 to TRDJ1; D perhaps matches TRDD3 (9 bases). Trimming cost V 0 bases and J 3 bases, with 47 bases left between them. CDR3 size: 27 residues. Per the germline V gene, CDR1 is TSWWSYY and CDR2 is QGS. The CDR3 loop reads CALGELNLAFLERQGWGIQPTPDKLIF. The CDR3 DNA follows: TGTGCTCTTGGGGAACTCAACCTGGCCTTCCTAGAGCGGCAGGGCTGGGGGATCCAGCCCACTCCCGATAAACTCATCTTT.

With regard to this clone: This DNA's translation differs at residue 4 from TCRdb's protein, which comes from a much larger clone; a read error is likely, and the protein shown is translated from the DNA. V gene TRDV1 combines with J gene TRDJ1, with 10 bases identical to TRDD3. CDR3 size: 21 residues. The germline V gene encodes CDR1 TSWWSYY and CDR2 QGS. CDR3 in DNA: TGTGCTCTTGAGGAACTCCTCCTCGTAAGCTCCGGGGGATACGCGGCCGATAAACTCATCTTT. Protein product: CALEELLLVSSGGYAADKLIF.

This clone was counted many times. This may come from a read error, since a much larger clone is one base off. The chain joins TRDV1 to TRDJ1; 12 bases fit TRDD3. This CDR3 is built from 28 residues. CDR1 TSWWSYY and CDR2 QGS come from the germline V gene. With 0 bases clipped from V and 3 bases from J, the junction kept 38 bases outside the gene matches. CDR3 DNA sequence: TGTGCTCTTGGGGAACTAAGAGGGTACCGTGGACCCGGATACTGGGGGATACAATACTCCTACTACGCCGATAAACTCATCTTT. Its protein is CALGELRGYRGPGYWGIQYSYYADKLIF.